The 20 T cell receptor beta chains below were found in one sample sequenced in a study of identical twins. TCRdb analysed the 5' RACE reads with MiXCR anew, one entry per CDR3 protein. The data contain 1,800,000 or so distinct CDR3 sequences, less than 35% of them singletons. The specimen was cord blood. The receptors shown here come from a newborn girl in good health.

The chain links TRBV21-1 to TRBJ2-4; the tabulated D call, TRBD2, remains unverified against the DNA. TRBV21-1 is assigned pseudogene status. The CDR3 has 19 residues. This CDR3 is CASSKWSGGPNRTKTIQYF. The CDR3 DNA sequence: TGTGCCAGCAGCAAATGGTCCGGGGGGCCGAATCGAACCAAAACCATTCAGTACTTC.

V usage is TRBV11-2 and J usage is TRBJ1-6; possibly TRBD1 for D (5 bases). Germline-derived CDR1 and CDR2 are SGHAT and FQNNGV. This CDR3 comprises 15 residues. Trimming cost V 4 bases and J 9 bases, with 16 bases left between them. This CDR3 reads CASSSIQGRGSPLHF. CDR3 DNA sequence: TGTGCCAGCAGCTCAATCCAGGGCCGTGGTTCACCCCTCCACTTT. The complete variable domain, with remaining parts taken from reference TRBV11-2 and TRBJ1-6, reads EAGVAQSPRYKIIEKRQSVAFWCNPISGHATLYWYQQILGQGPKLLIQFQNNGVVDDSQLPKDRFSAERLKGVDSTLKIQPAKLEDSAVYLCASSSIQGRGSPLHFGNGTRLTVT.

The chain carries TRBV20-1 and TRBJ2-5; D is ambiguous. The V gene lost 0 bases and the J gene lost 11 bases, with 19 bases spanning the gap. This CDR3 spans 14 amino acids. CDR1 is DFQATT, CDR2 SNEGSKA, per germline (reference sequence). The CDR3 region is CSARDARTVNEQYF. CDR3 DNA: TGCAGTGCTAGAGATGCGAGGACCGTCAATGAGCAGTACTTC.

The chain employs TRBV5-1 and TRBJ1-2; D ambiguous. The CDR3 extends over 14 amino acids. CDR1 and CDR2 (germline): SGHRS, YFSETQ. V dropped 0 bases and J dropped 8 bases, with 14 bases sitting between them. The CDR3 reads CASSLAVLSSGYTF. The CDR3 bases are TGCGCCAGCAGCTTGGCGGTTCTCTCGAGCGGCTACACCTTC.

This clonotype was seen a handful of times. The V gene is TRBV6-5, the J gene TRBJ2-1; TRBD1 matches 7 bases. The length of the CDR3 is 17 residues. Germline-derived CDR1 and CDR2 are MNHEY and SVGAGI. The V gene end was trimmed by 0 bases and the J gene end by 3 bases; junction bases not matched to a gene: 8. CDR3 bases: TGTGCCAGCAGTTACTCGAGGGAAGGGGGCTTCTACAATGAGCAGTTCTTC. Amino acid sequence: CASSYSREGGFYNEQFF.

V gene TRBV7-8 combines with J gene TRBJ2-3; weak D call: TRBD2 (5 bases). The germline V and J ends were trimmed by 2 bases and 0 bases, with 15 bases remaining between them. The CDR3 length is 17 residues. CDR1 is SGHVS, CDR2 FQNEAQ, per germline. The CDR3 region is CASSLHRFGGSTDTQYF. The CDR3 region has the DNA TGTGCCAGCAGCTTACACCGATTCGGCGGGAGCACAGATACGCAGTATTTT.

The table lists this clonotype with a few counts. The rearrangement joins TRBV4-2 to TRBJ1-1; 9 bases match TRBD1. CDR3 size: 16 residues. J gave up 1 base and V 6 bases, and 9 bases lay outside the gene matches. The germline V gene encodes CDR1 LGHNA and CDR2 YNFKEQ. In DNA form, the CDR3 reads TGTGCCAGCAGTCCTACAGGGGGCCTCGGGAACACTGAAGCTTTCTTT. This translates into CASSPTGGLGNTEAFF.

This clonotype has ten or more counts. The rearrangement joins TRBV12-3 or TRBV12-4 to TRBJ1-2, with D unresolved. Trimming removed 3 bases from V and 8 bases from J, with 13 bases in between. This CDR3 comprises 13 residues. CDR3 nucleotides: TGTGCCAGCAGTTTTGGGGTGGAGAAGGGCTACACCTTC. It is translated as CASSFGVEKGYTF.

The chain couples TRBV9 to TRBJ1-6, with D hard to call. The CDR3 is 13 amino acids. Germline CDR1 SGDLS, CDR2 YYNGEE. V lost 0 bases, J lost 8 bases, and 6 bases lay in between. DNA for the CDR3: TGTGCCAGCAGCGTAGAACGGTATTCACCCCTCCACTTT. Its translation: CASSVERYSPLHF.

The CDR3 spells CASSSPREGYGYTF. CDR3 DNA sequence: TGTGCCAGCAGCTCCCCCAGGGAGGGCTATGGCTACACCTTC. V and J are TRBV7-9 and TRBJ1-2; maybe TRBD1 (5 bases). Trimming took off 4 bases at V and 4 bases at J, with 13 bases between the two ends. This CDR3 spans 14 amino acids. Looked up from germline, CDR1 is SEHNR and CDR2 is FQNEAQ (reference sequence). Based on the CDR3 plus reference TRBV7-9 and TRBJ1-2, the full variable domain is DTGVSQNPRHKITKRGQNVTFRCDPISEHNRLYWYRQTLGQGPEFLTYFQNEAQLEKSRLLSDRFSAERPKGSFSTLEIQRTEQGDSAMYLCASSSPREGYGYTFGSGTRLTVV.

This sequence joins TRBV6-6 and TRBJ2-1; 10 nucleotides line up with TRBD2. This CDR3 comprises 16 residues. V shed 7 bases and J 3 bases; nucleotides not matched to a gene: 9. Germline V CDR1 and CDR2: MNHNY, SVGAGI (reference sequence). This CDR3 reads CASTLIRTSGYNEQFF. The CDR3 region has the DNA TGTGCCAGCACCCTCATTCGGACTAGCGGCTACAATGAGCAGTTCTTC.

V is TRBV28 and J is TRBJ1-4, with 7 bases lining up with TRBD1. CDR3 length: 15 residues. The V gene's germline CDR1 is MDHEN and CDR2 SYDVKM. Trimming removed 4 bases from V and 0 bases from J; junction bases left unmatched: 2. The CDR3 bases are TGTGCCAGCAGTTCACAGGGGTCAACTAATGAAAAACTGTTTTTT. It yields the protein CASSSQGSTNEKLFF.

A few counts support this clonotype. This chain connects TRBV4-2 to TRBJ2-4; perhaps TRBD1 as D (6 bases). Germline CDR1 reads LGHNA; CDR2 reads YNFKEQ. This CDR3 contains 15 residues. Trimming took 4 bases from V and 5 from J, leaving 15 bases between them. The CDR3 region has the DNA TGTGCCAGCAGCCCGTCGACAGGTCCCCAAAACATTCAGTACTTC. Encoded protein: CASSPSTGPQNIQYF.

The table lists this clonotype with many counts. The chain combines TRBV14 with TRBJ2-7, with 7 bases that match TRBD1. Trimming cost V 3 bases and J 4 bases; bases outside gene matches: 6. There are 14 residues in the CDR3. Germline lookup yields CDR1 SGHDN and CDR2 FVKESK. The CDR3, as DNA: TGTGCCAGCAGCCACAAAAGGGGGCAATACGAGCAGTACTTC. Translated, it gives CASSHKRGQYEQYF.

The table lists this clonotype with a count of one. The V call is TRBV4-3, the J call TRBJ1-2, with TRBD1 as a possible D gene (5 bases). The germline V gene has CDR1 LGHNA and CDR2 YSLEER. CDR3 length: 16 amino acids. The ends were cut back, 0 bases at V and 4 bases at J, with 15 bases in the middle. The CDR3 loop is CASSQDFPRAVYGYTF. DNA for the CDR3: TGCGCCAGCAGCCAAGATTTCCCCAGGGCCGTCTATGGCTACACCTTC.

This chain links TRBV20-1 with TRBJ2-5; D is perhaps TRBD2 (6 bases). V gave up 4 bases and J gave up 11 bases, with 26 bases separating them. From germline, CDR1 is DFQATT and CDR2 SNEGSKA (reference sequence). The length of the CDR3 is 15 residues. In nucleotides, the CDR3 is TGCAGTGCTACCGGCCTGGCGGGGATCAACAATGAGCAGTACTTC. This translates into CSATGLAGINNEQYF.

This sequence joins TRBV20-1 and TRBJ2-1, with D tentatively TRBD2 (6 bases). The J call is uncertain, as TRBJ2-7 better fits the DNA end. The CDR3 runs 17 residues. Germline V lookup: CDR1 DFQATT, CDR2 SNEGSKA (reference sequence). CDR3: CSARDRVAESSYNEQYF. For the CDR3, the DNA is TGCAGTGCTAGAGATCGGGTAGCGGAGTCCTCCTACAATGAGCAGTACTTC.

This clonotype is a singleton in its sample. V is TRBV20-1 and J is TRBJ1-1; D is unclear. From germline, CDR1 is DFQATT and CDR2 SNEGSKA (reference sequence). V dropped 0 bases and J dropped 0 bases, with 11 bases sitting between them. The CDR3 sequence is 15 residues long. The CDR3 loop is CSARDPRRMNTEAFF. The DNA for the CDR3 is TGCAGTGCTAGAGATCCCAGGAGAATGAACACTGAAGCTTTCTTT.

This chain joins TRBV4-1 and TRBJ2-7; 10 bases align to TRBD2. CDR3 length equals 16 residues. V lost 1 base and J lost 7; bases outside the gene matches: 10. CDR1 MGHRA and CDR2 YSYEKL come from the germline V gene. CDR3 residues: CASSQARAGGPGEQYF. The DNA for the CDR3 is TGCGCCAGCAGCCAAGCGAGAGCGGGAGGGCCGGGGGAGCAGTACTTC.

The chain links TRBV6-1 to TRBJ1-2; no clear D. Germline assignment: CDR1 MNHNS and CDR2 SASEGT. The ends were cut back, 6 bases at V and 4 bases at J, with 15 bases in the middle. The CDR3 has 14 residues. Here the CDR3 reads CASSAEYSPYGYTF. The CDR3 coding sequence is TGTGCCAGCAGCGCGGAGTACAGTCCCTATGGCTACACCTTC.